Below, 12 T cell receptor beta chains from the same sample are listed, as sequenced in a study of T cell responses to AZD1222 COVID-19 vaccine. Produced via immunoSEQ multiplex PCR; TCRdb's table is partial and in-frame only. The sample has approximately 140,000 clones, 93% seen once; the top ten hold about 1.9%. The source material was peripheral blood, sampled on day 0 of AZD1222 vaccination. The receptors stem from an adult in good health.

The rearrangement links TRBV12-2 to TRBJ1-4. TRBV12-2 has pseudogene status. This CDR3 has 17 amino acids. CDR3 DNA: TGTGCAAGTCGCTTAGGGGTCCCGGGCTCGGGGGGTGAAAAACTGTTTTTT. Protein product: CASRLGVPGSGGEKLFF.

V is TRBV4-1 and J is TRBJ2-3; D is undetermined. The CDR3 is 15 amino acids. CDR1 MGHRA and CDR2 YSYEKL come from the germline V gene. Deletions cut 0 bases from V and 4 bases from J, with 11 bases between. CDR3 sequence (DNA): TGCGCCAGCAGCCAAGAGTCTAGTGACGCAGATACGCAGTATTTT. This translates into CASSQESSDADTQYF.

The genes are TRBV7-8 and TRBJ1-1, with D perhaps matching TRBD1 (5 bases). The V end lost 3 bases, the J end lost 6 bases, and 8 bases lay between the germline ends. The CDR3 sequence is 12 residues long. The germline V gene has CDR1 SGHVS and CDR2 FQNEAQ. CDR3 sequence: CASSLGQPEAFF. CDR3 sequence (DNA): TGTGCCAGCAGCTTGGGGCAGCCTGAAGCTTTCTTT.

The genes are TRBV19 and TRBJ1-6; 7 nucleotides match TRBD1. Germline CDR1 and CDR2: LNHDA and SQIVND (reference sequence). Trimming took 3 bases from V and 4 from J; bases not matched to a gene: 15. This CDR3 is 19 amino acids long. The CDR3 region has the DNA TGTGCCAGTAGTATCGCAGCCCCGAGGGGGCTCCTATATAATTCACCCCTCCACTTT. This gives the protein CASSIAAPRGLLYNSPLHF.

This rearrangement joins TRBV3-1 (or the pseudogene TRBV3-2) to TRBJ1-3; no clear D gene. This CDR3 comprises 13 residues. CDR1 and CDR2 (germline): LGHDT, YNNKEL (reference sequence). The V end was cut by 3 bases, the J end by 7 bases, with 10 bases between. CDR3 region: CASSQGLSNTIYF. The CDR3 DNA sequence: TGTGCCAGCAGCCAGGGTCTCTCGAACACCATATATTTT.

The V and J genes are TRBV5-1 and TRBJ2-1; a weak D match, TRBD1 (6 bases). This CDR3 is 15 amino acids long. Per the germline V gene, CDR1 is SGHRS and CDR2 is YFSETQ. Trimming cost V 4 bases and J 0 bases, with 11 bases left between them. The CDR3 DNA reads TGCGCCAGCAGCCGGCCAGGGGTCTCCTACAATGAGCAGTTCTTC. Translation: CASSRPGVSYNEQFF.

V gene TRBV10-3 combines with J gene TRBJ2-1; tentative D call: TRBD1 (6 bases). Germline loops: CDR1 ENHRY, CDR2 SYGVKD. The V and J ends lost 4 bases and 3 bases respectively, with 13 bases between them. The CDR3 extends over 15 amino acids. CDR3: CAISASLQGYNEQFF. The CDR3 nucleotides are TGTGCCATCAGTGCTTCCCTACAGGGCTACAATGAGCAGTTCTTC.

This chain connects TRBV2 to TRBJ2-3; 10 bases are a match to TRBD2. CDR1 and CDR2 from the germline V gene are SNHLY and FYNNEI. Trimming removed 3 bases from V and 0 bases from J; junction bases left unmatched: 9. CDR3 length: 18 amino acids. The CDR3 region is CASSEVVAGGRSTDTQYF. The CDR3 DNA reads as TGTGCCAGCAGTGAGGTTGTAGCGGGGGGCAGAAGCACAGATACGCAGTATTTT.

This chain uses TRBV7-2 with TRBJ2-5; D remains ambiguous. The V end was cut by 5 bases, the J end by 2 bases, with 12 bases between. The CDR3 contains 14 residues. Germline V CDR1 and CDR2: SGHTA, FQGNSA. The CDR3 DNA reads TGTGCCAGCAGCCCCGGACGCCTACAAGAGACCCAGTACTTC. Translating gives CASSPGRLQETQYF.

The genes are TRBV18 and TRBJ2-5, with D perhaps matching TRBD2 (6 bases). The CDR3 has 14 amino acids. The V gene lost 3 bases and the J gene lost 4 bases, with 12 bases spanning the gap. The germline V gene has CDR1 KGHSH and CDR2 LQKENI. CDR3 in amino acids: CASSPRGAGETQYF. The CDR3 DNA follows: TGTGCCAGCTCACCGCGCGGGGCTGGAGAGACCCAGTACTTC.

The rearrangement joins TRBV4-2 to TRBJ1-2; D gene ambiguous. Germline CDR1 is LGHNA and CDR2 is YNFKEQ. There are 12 residues in the CDR3. V dropped 0 bases and J dropped 8 bases, with 7 bases sitting between them. CDR3 in amino acids: CASSQEGKGYTF. CDR3 sequence (DNA): TGTGCCAGCAGCCAAGAAGGGAAAGGCTACACCTTC.

The V call is TRBV6-5, the J call TRBJ2-5; 8 bases are a match to TRBD2. Germline CDR1 is MNHEY and CDR2 is SVGAGI. Trimming cost V 2 bases and J 5 bases; bases outside gene matches: 7. The CDR3 consists of 15 residues. CDR3 in amino acids: CASSYRSGRGETQYF. The CDR3, as DNA: TGTGCCAGCAGTTACCGAAGCGGGAGAGGGGAGACCCAGTACTTC.